Listed below are T cell receptor beta chains from one sample, sequenced in a study of blood T cells in healthy people across ages. MiXCR, run by TCRdb on the 5' RACE reads, gives a single entry per CDR3 protein. The sample lists some 800,000 distinct CDR3 sequences; around 43% were seen once. The sequenced sample was blood. The receptors shown here come from a man aged 60 to 75 in good health. Both conserved end residues are trimmed from each CDR3. The order of the fields is D gene, V gene, CDR3 protein. The D gene is left open where the match is weak.

- | TRBV27 | ASTEMGGGDEQY
- | TRBV7-2 | ASSLDHRMNTEAF
TRBD1 | TRBV27 | ASGPGQGHEQY
- | TRBV24-1 | ATATGSGASVLT
TRBD1 | TRBV10-3 | AISAGGSSYNSPLH
TRBD1 | TRBV12-5 | ASGFLRGLNNEQF
TRBD2 | TRBV11-2 | ASCQTSGQETQY
TRBD1 | TRBV18 | ASSPSDREGYT
TRBD1 | TRBV20-1 | SARDRGGRSSYNEQF
TRBD1 | TRBV5-1 | ASRGGTASTDTQY
TRBD1 | TRBV27 | ASSTNRGPGNTEAF
TRBD1 | TRBV7-9 | ASSTGTGVWETQY
- | TRBV6-2/TRBV6-3 | ASSYHGTAKNIQY